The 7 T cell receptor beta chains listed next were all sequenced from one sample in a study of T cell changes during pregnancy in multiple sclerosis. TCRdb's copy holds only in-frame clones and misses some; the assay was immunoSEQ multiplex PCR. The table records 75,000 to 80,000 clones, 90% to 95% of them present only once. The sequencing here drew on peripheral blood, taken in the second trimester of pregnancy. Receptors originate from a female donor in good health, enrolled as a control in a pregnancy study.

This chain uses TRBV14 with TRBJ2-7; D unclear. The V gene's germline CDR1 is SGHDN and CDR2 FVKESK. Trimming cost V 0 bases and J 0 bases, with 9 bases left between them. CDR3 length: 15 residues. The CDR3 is CASSQDFHSSYEQYF. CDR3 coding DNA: TGTGCCAGCAGCCAAGATTTTCATAGCTCCTACGAGCAGTACTTC.

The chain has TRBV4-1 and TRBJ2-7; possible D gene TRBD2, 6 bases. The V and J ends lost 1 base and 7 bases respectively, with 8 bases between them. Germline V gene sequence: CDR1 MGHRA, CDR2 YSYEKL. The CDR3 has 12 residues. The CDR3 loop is CASSQGGKEQYF. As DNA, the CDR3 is TGCGCCAGCAGCCAAGGCGGGAAGGAGCAGTACTTC.

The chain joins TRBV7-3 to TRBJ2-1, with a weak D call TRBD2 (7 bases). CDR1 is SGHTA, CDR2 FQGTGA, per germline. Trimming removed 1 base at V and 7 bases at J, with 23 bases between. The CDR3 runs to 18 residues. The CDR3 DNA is TGTGCCAGCAGCTTAATGTCTAGTGGGGGGGCCTCGTGGAATGAGCAGTTCTTC. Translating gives CASSLMSSGGASWNEQFF.

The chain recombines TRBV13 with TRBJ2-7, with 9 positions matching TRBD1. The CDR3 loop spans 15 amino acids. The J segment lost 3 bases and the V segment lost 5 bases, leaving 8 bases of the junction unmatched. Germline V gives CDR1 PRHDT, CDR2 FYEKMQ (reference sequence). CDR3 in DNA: TGTGCCAGCAGCGCAAGGGGGACAGGGCTCTACGAGCAGTACTTC. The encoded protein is CASSARGTGLYEQYF.

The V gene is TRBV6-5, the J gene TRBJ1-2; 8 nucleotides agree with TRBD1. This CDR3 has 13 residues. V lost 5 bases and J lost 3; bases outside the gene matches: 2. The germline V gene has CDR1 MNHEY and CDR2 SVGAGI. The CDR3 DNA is TGTGCCAGCAGTGCGGACAGGGACTATGGCTACACCTTC. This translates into CASSADRDYGYTF.

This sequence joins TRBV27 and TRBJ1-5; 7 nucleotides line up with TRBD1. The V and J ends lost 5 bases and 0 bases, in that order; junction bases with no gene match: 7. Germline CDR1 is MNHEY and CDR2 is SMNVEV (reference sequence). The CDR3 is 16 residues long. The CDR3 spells CASSTRTGHSNQPQHF. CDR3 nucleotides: TGTGCCAGCAGTACTCGGACAGGACATAGCAATCAGCCCCAGCATTTT.

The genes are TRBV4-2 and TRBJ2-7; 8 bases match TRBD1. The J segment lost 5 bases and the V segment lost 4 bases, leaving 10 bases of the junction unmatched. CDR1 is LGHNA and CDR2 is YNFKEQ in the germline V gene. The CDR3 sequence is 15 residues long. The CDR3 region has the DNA TGTGCCAGCAGCCCAGACAGGGGTCCCGGGAACGAGCAGTACTTC. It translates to CASSPDRGPGNEQYF.